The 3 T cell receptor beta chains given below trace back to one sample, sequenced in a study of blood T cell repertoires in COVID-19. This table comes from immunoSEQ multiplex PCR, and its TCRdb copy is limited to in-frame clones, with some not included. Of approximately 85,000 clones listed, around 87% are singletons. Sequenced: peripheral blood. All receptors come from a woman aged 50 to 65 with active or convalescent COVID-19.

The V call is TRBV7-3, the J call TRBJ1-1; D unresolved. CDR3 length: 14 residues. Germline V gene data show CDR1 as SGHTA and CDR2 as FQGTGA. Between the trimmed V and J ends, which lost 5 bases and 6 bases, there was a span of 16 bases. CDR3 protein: CASSAGLAGSEAFF. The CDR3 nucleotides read TGTGCCAGCAGCGCCGGACTGGCCGGCTCTGAAGCTTTCTTT.

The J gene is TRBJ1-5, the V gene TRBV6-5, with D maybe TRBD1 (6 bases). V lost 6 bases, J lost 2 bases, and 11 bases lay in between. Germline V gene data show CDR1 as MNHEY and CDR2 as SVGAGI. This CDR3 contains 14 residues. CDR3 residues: CASSLSGGNQPQHF. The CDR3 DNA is TGTGCCAGCAGCCTGTCAGGGGGCAATCAGCCCCAGCATTTT.

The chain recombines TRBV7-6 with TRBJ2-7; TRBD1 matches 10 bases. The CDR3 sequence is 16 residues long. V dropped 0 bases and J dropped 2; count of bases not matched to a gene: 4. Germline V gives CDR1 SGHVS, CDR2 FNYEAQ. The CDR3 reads CASSLAKGQGTYEQYF. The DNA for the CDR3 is TGTGCCAGCAGCTTAGCTAAGGGACAGGGGACCTACGAGCAGTACTTC.